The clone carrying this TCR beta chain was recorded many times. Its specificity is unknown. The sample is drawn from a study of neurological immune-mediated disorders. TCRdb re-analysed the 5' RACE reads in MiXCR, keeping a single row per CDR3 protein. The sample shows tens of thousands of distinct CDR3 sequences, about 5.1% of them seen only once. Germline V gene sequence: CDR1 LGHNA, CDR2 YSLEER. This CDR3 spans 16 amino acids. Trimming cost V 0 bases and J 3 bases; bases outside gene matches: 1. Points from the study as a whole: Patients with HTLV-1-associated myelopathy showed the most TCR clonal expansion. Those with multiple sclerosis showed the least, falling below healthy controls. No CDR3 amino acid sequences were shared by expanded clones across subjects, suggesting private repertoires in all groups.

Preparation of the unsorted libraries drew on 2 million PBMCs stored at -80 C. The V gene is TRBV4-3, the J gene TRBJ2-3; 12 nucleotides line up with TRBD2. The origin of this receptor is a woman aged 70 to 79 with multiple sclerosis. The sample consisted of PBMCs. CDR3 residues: CASSQDLAGGTDTQYF. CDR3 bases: TGCGCCAGCAGCCAAGATCTAGCGGGAGGGACAGATACGCAGTATTTT.